The entry below describes one T cell receptor beta chain. The antigen remains unidentified. The assay was immunoSEQ multiplex PCR, and TCRdb's table has in-frame clones only and misses some. In the table there are tens of thousands of clones, roughly four fifths of which are singletons. This record comes from a study of a mutant IDH1 vaccine in newly diagnosed glioma. Study-level information: Beginning 4-6 weeks after radiotherapy alone, or with temozolomide cycles, vaccination took place.

Trimming left V 8 bases short and J 4 bases short, with 9 bases between. Per the germline V gene, CDR1 is MNHNS and CDR2 is SASEGT. The CDR3 has 12 residues. The sample's time point: week 47, end of study. Vaccine doses each comprised 300 ug of mutant IDH1 20-mer peptide, with topical imiquimod. The donors' diagnosis was new WHO grade 3 or 4 astrocytoma that was IDH1-mutant and ATRX-lost. Study outcomes and limitations: Immune responses induced by the vaccine were seen in less than 95% of patients, spanning multiple MHC alleles.

The clonotype originates from a woman aged 45-65 years with glioma. Sequences were derived from PBMCs, sampled from a glioma patient whose treatment included an IDH1 peptide vaccine. This chain links TRBV6-1 with TRBJ2-1; tentatively, D is TRBD1 (5 bases). Here the CDR3 reads CASVTGYNEQFF. CDR3 coding DNA: TGTGCCAGCGTAACAGGATACAATGAGCAGTTCTTC.